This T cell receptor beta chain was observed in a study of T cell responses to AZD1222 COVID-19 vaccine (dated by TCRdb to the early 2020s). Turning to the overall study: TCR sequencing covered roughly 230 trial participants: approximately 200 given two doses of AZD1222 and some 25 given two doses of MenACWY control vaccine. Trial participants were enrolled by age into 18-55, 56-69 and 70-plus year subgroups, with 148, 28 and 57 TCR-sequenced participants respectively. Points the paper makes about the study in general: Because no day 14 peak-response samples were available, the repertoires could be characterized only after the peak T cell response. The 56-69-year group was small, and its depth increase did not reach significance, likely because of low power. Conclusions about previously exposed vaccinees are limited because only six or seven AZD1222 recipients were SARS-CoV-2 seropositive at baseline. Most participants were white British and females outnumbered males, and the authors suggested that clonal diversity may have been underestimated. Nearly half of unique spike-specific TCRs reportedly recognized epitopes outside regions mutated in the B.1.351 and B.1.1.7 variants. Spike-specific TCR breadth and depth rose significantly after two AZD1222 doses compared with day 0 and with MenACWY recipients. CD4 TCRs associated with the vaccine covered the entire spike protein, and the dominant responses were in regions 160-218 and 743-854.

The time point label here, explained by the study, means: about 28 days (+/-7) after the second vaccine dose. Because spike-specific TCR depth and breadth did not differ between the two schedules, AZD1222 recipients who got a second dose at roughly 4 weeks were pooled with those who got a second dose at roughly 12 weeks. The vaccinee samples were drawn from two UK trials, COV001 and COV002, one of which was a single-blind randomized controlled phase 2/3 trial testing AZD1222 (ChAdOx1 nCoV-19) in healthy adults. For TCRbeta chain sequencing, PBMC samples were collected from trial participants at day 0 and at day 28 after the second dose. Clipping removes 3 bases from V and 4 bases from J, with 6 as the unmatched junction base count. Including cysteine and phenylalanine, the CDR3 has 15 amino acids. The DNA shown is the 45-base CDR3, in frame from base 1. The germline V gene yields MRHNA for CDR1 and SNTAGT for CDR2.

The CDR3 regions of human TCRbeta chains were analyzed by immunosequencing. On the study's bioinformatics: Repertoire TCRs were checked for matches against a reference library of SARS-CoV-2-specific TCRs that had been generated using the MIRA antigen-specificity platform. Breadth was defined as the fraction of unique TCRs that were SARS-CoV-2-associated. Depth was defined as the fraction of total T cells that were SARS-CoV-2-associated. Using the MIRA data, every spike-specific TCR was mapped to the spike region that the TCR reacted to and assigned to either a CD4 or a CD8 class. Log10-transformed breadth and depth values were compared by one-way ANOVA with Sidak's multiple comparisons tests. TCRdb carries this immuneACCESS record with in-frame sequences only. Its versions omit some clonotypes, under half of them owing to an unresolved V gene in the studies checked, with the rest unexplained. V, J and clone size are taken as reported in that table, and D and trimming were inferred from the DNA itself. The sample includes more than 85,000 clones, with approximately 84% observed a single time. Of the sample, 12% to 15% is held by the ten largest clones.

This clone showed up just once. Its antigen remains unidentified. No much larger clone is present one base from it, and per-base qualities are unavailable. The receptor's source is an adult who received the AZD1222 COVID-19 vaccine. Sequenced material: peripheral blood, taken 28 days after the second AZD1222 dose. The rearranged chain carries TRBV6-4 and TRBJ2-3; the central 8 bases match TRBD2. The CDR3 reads CASSEVGGAADTQYF. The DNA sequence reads TGTGCCAGCAGTGAGGTCGGGGGGGCCGCAGATACGCAGTATTTT.